These T cell receptor beta chains were read from a single sample in a study of blood T cell repertoires in COVID-19. Assay: immunoSEQ multiplex PCR; the TCRdb copy retains only in-frame clones and omits some. The table includes about 200,000 clones, 65% to 90% detected once. The sequenced sample was peripheral blood. These receptors were taken from a human donor in a cohort sampled during active COVID-19. The conserved cysteine and the conserved F or W are not part of the CDR3 here. The order of the fields is V gene, J gene, D gene, CDR3 protein. The D gene is left open where the match is weak.

TRBV2	TRBJ1-3	-	ASSDFGQGTNTIY
TRBV5-1	TRBJ2-2	-	ASSLHKNTGELF
TRBV25-1	TRBJ2-1	-	ASSEFGGKF
TRBV28	TRBJ2-2	TRBD1	ASSSGQRNTGELF
TRBV19	TRBJ2-4	-	ASSIALDKNIQY
TRBV30	TRBJ1-4	-	AWSVSATNEKLF
TRBV6-5	TRBJ2-1	-	ASGTRGNEQF
TRBV3-1/TRBV3-2	TRBJ2-1	TRBD2	ASSPTGVAGRVYNEQF
TRBV7-2	TRBJ2-7	TRBD2	ASSFSGGYEQY
TRBV7-9	TRBJ2-5	-	ASSAALTQY
TRBV27	TRBJ2-1	TRBD2	ASSLIGSSGSYNEQF
TRBV6-5	TRBJ1-1	-	ASSFLQNLNTEAF
TRBV6-6	TRBJ1-5	-	ASRKTAGRNQPQH
TRBV5-1	TRBJ2-1	-	ASRPEAGSSYNEQF
TRBV30	TRBJ2-5	-	AWSFPETQY
TRBV3-1/TRBV3-2	TRBJ1-3	-	ASSQELARGGNTIY
TRBV6-5	TRBJ1-1	-	ASRTRGVNTEAF
TRBV21-1	TRBJ2-1	-	ASSKEAGGNIEQF
TRBV28	TRBJ2-3	-	ASSPGLLDTQY
TRBV5-1	TRBJ1-1	-	ASSSPMNTEAF
TRBV7-2	TRBJ2-3	-	ASSAGPAGRGDTQY
TRBV28	TRBJ2-6	-	ASREDGFSGANVLT
TRBV11-3	TRBJ1-5	TRBD1	ASSLVGAGGSRFQPQH
TRBV11-2	TRBJ2-2	-	ASSPSNTGELF
TRBV3-1/TRBV3-2	TRBJ1-6	-	ASSQEYSGINSPLH
TRBV30	TRBJ2-1	TRBD2	AWSRPGLAGGISYNEQF
TRBV3-1/TRBV3-2	TRBJ2-5	-	ASSQAFQYQETQY
TRBV5-4	TRBJ1-2	TRBD1	ASSGAPGTGIYGYT
TRBV10-3	TRBJ2-6	-	AIAPGAGANVLT
TRBV2	TRBJ2-1	-	ASSFTGLRGEQF
TRBV10-2	TRBJ2-7	TRBD2	ASSTLAGGRYEQY
TRBV9	TRBJ1-2	TRBD1	ASSALGRGQVDYGYT
TRBV11-3	TRBJ2-2	TRBD1	ASSATTGQGADTGELF
TRBV19	TRBJ2-2	-	ASSSGGDGTGELF
TRBV28	TRBJ1-5	-	ASSLGGLSNQPQH
TRBV28	TRBJ2-3	TRBD2	ASLGAAGGKADTQY
TRBV7-9	TRBJ2-3	-	ASSSLGRTASSTDTQY
TRBV5-1	TRBJ2-3	TRBD2	ASSFSRLAGADTQY
TRBV5-1	TRBJ2-7	TRBD1	ASSLFGTASYEQY
TRBV19	TRBJ2-1	TRBD2	ASSTLAGGPQAYNEQF
TRBV5-1	TRBJ2-6	TRBD2	ASSLVSGTGANVLT
TRBV28	TRBJ1-3	TRBD1	ASSPTGGRRNTIY
TRBV7-9	TRBJ2-3	-	ASSFQDTDTQY
TRBV19	TRBJ2-2	-	ASSIAPGYTGELF
TRBV20-1	TRBJ2-3	TRBD1	SASSTGGADTQY
TRBV18	TRBJ2-7	TRBD1	ASSLTPGTGIYEQY
TRBV5-1	TRBJ1-1	TRBD1	ASSLQDRDKLF
TRBV5-4	TRBJ1-6	-	ASSLAGYNSPLH
TRBV15	TRBJ2-3	-	ATSKQRDTQY